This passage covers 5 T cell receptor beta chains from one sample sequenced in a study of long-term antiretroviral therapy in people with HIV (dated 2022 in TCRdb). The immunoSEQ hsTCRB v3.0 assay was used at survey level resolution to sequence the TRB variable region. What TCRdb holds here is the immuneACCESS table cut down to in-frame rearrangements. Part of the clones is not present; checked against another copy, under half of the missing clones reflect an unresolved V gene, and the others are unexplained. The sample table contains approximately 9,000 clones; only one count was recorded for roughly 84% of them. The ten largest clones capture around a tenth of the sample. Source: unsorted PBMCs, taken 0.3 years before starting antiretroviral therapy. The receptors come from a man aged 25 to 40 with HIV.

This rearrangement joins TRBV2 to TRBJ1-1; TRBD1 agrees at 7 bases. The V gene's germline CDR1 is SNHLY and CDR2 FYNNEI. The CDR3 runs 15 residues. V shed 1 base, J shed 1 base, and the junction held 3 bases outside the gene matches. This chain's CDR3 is CASSEDPGGNTEAFF. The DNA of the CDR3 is TGTGCCAGCAGTGAAGACCCAGGGGGGAACACTGAAGCTTTCTTT.

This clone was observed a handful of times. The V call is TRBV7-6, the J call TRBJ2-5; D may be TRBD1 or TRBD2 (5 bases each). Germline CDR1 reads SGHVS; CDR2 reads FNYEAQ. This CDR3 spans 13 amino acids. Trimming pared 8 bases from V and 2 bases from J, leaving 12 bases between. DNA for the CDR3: TGTGCCAGCTCCGGGGCGCAGCAAGAGACCCAGTACTTC. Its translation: CASSGAQQETQYF.

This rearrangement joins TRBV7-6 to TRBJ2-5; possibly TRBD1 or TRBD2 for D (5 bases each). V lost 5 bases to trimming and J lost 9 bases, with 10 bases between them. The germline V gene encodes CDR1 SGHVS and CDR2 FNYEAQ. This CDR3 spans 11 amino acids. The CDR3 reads CASSPPGPQYF. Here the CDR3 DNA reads TGTGCCAGCAGCCCCCCGGGGCCCCAGTACTTC.

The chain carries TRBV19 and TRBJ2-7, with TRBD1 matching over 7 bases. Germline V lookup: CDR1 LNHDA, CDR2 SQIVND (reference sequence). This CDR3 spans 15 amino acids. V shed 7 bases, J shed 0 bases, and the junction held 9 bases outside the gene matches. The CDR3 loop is CASTTSWDSSYEQYF. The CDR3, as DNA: TGTGCCAGTACTACCTCCTGGGACAGCTCCTACGAGCAGTACTTC.

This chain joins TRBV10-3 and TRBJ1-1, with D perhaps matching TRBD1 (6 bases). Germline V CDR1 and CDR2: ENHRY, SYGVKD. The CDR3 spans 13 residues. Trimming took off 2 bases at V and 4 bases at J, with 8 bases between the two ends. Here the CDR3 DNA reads TGTGCCATCAGTGAGGAACAGGGCACTGAAGCTTTCTTT. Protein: CAISEEQGTEAFF.